This T cell receptor (beta chain) was sequenced in a study of T cells in Graves' hyperthyroidism and ophthalmopathy. Of note for this clonotype: What it recognizes is unknown.

Study outcomes and limitations: Median prediction lead before ophthalmopathy onset was 6.5 months with the model. Ophthalmopathy and stable hyperthyroidism were told apart by a 13 V-J model.

Amplified regions were TCR beta CDR3 sequences from RNA transcripts. RT-PCR in the first round (using the HTBI primer set) targeted the TCR CDR3. TCRdb re-analysed the multiplex PCR reads in MiXCR, keeping a single row per CDR3 protein. Of a few hundred thousand distinct CDR3 sequences listed, roughly 13% are singletons. The CDR3 consists of 16 residues. Germline CDR1 reads SGDLS; CDR2 reads YYNGEE. Germline trimming cut 4 bases from V and 2 bases from J; bases unmatched to any gene: 8. The receptor was isolated from a man aged 30-40 years with Graves' hyperthyroidism that later progressed to Graves' ophthalmopathy. V gene TRBV9 combines with J gene TRBJ2-2; TRBD2 matches 7 bases. Sequencing was performed on blood. CDR3 sequence: CASSHWGGTNTGELFF. CDR3 bases: TGTGCCAGCAGCCATTGGGGGGGGACCAACACCGGGGAGCTGTTTTTT.